This T cell receptor beta chain was profiled in a study of T-cell memory formation after mild COVID-19. Study results and caveats: Clones from the second wave (peaking day 37) had unconfirmed SARS-CoV-2 specificity. Some SARS-CoV-2-responding clones were already detected in memory before infection. Contracting CD4+ clones were located mainly in CM and EM, and CD8+ clones in EMRA. CD4/CD8 balance held among clones contracting day 15 to 85, and later expanders leaned CD4+.

TCRdb processed the 5' RACE reads anew with MiXCR; each CDR3 protein has one entry. Here the sample spans approximately 440,000 distinct CDR3 sequences, around 19% being singletons. The CDR3 extends over 13 amino acids. Germline CDR1 SGHTA, CDR2 FQGTGA. The V end was cut by 3 bases, the J end by 3 bases, with 8 bases between. This clonotype was seen only a few times. Its specificity is unknown. The gene calls are TRBV7-3 and TRBJ1-2, with D uncertain. The receptor's source is an adult woman who had mild COVID-19 (a few samples of this study predate the infection). Cell type and time point are not known. Material for sequencing was PBMCs or a T cell subset sorted from them (not recorded which). CDR3 sequence: CASSLEDYYGYTF. In DNA form, the CDR3 reads TGTGCCAGCAGCTTGGAGGACTACTATGGCTACACCTTC.